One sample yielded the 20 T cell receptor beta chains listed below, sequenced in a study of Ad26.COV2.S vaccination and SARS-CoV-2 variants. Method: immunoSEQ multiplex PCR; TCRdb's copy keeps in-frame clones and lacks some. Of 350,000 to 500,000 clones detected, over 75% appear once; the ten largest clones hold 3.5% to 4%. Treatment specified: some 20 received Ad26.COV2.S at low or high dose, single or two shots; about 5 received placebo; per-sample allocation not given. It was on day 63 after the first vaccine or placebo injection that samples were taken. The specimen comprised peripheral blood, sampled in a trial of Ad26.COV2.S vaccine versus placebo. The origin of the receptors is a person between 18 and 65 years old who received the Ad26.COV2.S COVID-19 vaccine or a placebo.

The CDR3 nucleotides are TGTGCCAGCTCACCCAGGGGTTTCACCTCTGGGGCCAACGTCCTGACTTTC. This encodes CASSPRGFTSGANVLTF. The rearrangement uses TRBV18 and TRBJ2-6, with TRBD1 as a possible D gene (6 bases). Germline assignment: CDR1 KGHSH and CDR2 LQKENI. The CDR3 runs 17 residues. V lost 3 bases and J 0 bases, leaving 12 bases between the germline ends.

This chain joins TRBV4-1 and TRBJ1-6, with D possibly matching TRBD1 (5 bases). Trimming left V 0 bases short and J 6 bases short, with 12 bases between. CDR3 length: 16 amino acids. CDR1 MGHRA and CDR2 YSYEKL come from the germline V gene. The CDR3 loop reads CASSQDSGGSNSPLHF. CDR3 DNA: TGCGCCAGCAGCCAAGATTCGGGGGGGAGTAATTCACCCCTCCACTTT.

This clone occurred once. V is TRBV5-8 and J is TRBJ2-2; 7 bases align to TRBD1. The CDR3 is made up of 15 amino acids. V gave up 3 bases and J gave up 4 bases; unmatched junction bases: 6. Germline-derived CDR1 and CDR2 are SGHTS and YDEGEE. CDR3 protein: CASSYQTGVTGELFF. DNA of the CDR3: TGTGCCAGCAGCTATCAAACAGGGGTCACCGGGGAGCTGTTTTTT.

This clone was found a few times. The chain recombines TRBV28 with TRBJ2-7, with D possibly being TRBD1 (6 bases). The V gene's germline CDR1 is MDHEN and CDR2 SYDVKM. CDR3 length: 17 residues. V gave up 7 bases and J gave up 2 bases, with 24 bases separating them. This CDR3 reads CASIPRGTGLRAYEQYF. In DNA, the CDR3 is TGTGCCAGCATCCCGAGGGGCACAGGGCTACGGGCCTACGAGCAGTACTTC.

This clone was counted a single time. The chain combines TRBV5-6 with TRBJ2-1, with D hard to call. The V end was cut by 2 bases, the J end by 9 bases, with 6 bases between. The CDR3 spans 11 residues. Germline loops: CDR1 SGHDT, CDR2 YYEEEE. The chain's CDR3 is CASSLVSEQFF. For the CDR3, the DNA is TGTGCCAGCAGCTTAGTTAGTGAGCAGTTCTTC. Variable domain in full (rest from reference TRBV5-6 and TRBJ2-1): DAGVTQSPTHLIKTRGQQVTLRCSPKSGHDTVSWYQQALGQGPQFIFQYYEEEERQRGNFPDRFSGHQFPNYSSELNVNALLLGDSALYLCASSLVSEQFFGPGTRLTVL.

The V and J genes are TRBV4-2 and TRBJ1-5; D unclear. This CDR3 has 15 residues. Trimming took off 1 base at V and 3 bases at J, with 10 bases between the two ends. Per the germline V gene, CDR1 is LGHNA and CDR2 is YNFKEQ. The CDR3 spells CASSQGAWDNQPQHF. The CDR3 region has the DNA TGTGCCAGCAGCCAAGGTGCGTGGGACAATCAGCCCCAGCATTTT.

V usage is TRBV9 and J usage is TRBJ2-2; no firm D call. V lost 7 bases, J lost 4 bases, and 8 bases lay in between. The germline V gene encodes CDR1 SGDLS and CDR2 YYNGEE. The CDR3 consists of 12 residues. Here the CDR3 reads CASQDGTGELFF. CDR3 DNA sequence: TGTGCCAGCCAGGACGGCACCGGGGAGCTGTTTTTT.

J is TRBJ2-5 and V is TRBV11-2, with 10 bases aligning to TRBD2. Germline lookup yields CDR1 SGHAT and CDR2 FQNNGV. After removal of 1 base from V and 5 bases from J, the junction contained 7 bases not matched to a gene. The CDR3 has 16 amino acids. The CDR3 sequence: CASSLGFLAGVETQYF. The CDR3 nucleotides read TGTGCCAGCAGCTTAGGTTTCCTAGCGGGGGTTGAGACCCAGTACTTC. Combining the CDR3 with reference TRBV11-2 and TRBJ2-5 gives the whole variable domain EAGVAQSPRYKIIEKRQSVAFWCNPISGHATLYWYQQILGQGPKLLIQFQNNGVVDDSQLPKDRFSAERLKGVDSTLKIQPAKLEDSAVYLCASSLGFLAGVETQYFGPGTRLLVL.

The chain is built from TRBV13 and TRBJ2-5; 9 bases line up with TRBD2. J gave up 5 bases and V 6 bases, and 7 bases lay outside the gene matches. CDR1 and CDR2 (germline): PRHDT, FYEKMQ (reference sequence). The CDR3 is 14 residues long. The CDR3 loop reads CASSSSGGRETQYF. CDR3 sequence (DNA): TGTGCCAGCAGTTCCAGCGGGGGGCGGGAGACCCAGTACTTC.

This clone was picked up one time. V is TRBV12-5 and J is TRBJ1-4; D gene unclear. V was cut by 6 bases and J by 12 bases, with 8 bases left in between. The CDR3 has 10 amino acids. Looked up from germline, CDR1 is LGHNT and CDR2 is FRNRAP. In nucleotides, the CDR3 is TGTGCTAGTGGCGTCGGAGAACTGTTTTTT. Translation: CASGVGELFF.

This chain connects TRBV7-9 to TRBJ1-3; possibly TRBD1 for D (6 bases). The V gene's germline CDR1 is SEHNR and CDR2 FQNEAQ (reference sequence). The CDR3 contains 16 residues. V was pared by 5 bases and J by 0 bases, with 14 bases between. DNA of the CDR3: TGTGCCAGCAGCCCGACAGGTTCGAGCTCTGGAAACACCATATATTTT. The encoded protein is CASSPTGSSSGNTIYF. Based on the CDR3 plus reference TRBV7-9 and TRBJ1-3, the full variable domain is DTGVSQNPRHKITKRGQNVTFRCDPISEHNRLYWYRQTLGQGPEFLTYFQNEAQLEKSRLLSDRFSAERPKGSFSTLEIQRTEQGDSAMYLCASSPTGSSSGNTIYFGEGSWLTVV.

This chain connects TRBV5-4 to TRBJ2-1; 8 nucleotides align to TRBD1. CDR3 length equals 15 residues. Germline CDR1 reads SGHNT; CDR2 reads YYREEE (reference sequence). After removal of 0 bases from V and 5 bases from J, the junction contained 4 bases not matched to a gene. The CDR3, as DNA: TGTGCCAGCAGCTTGGCAGGGGGCAGGAACAATGAGCAGTTCTTC. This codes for CASSLAGGRNNEQFF.

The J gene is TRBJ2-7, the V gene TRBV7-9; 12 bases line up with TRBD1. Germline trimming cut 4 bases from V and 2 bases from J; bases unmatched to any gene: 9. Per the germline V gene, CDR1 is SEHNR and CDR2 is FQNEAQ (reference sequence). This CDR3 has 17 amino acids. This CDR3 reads CASSSGPGQGATYEQYF. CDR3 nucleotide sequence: TGTGCCAGCAGCTCCGGCCCGGGACAGGGGGCGACCTACGAGCAGTACTTC.

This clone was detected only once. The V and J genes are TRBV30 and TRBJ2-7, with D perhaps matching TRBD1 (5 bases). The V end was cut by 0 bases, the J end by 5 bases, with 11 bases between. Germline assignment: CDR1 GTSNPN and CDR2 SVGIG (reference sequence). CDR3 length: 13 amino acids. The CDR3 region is CAWSVSQDNEQYF. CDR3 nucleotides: TGTGCCTGGAGTGTAAGCCAGGACAACGAGCAGTACTTC.

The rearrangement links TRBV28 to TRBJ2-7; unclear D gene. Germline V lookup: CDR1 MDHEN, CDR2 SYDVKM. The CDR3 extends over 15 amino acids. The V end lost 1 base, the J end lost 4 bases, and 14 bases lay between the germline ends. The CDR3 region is CASSLSSQDRYEQYF. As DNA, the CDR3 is TGTGCCAGCAGTTTATCGTCCCAGGACCGTTACGAGCAGTACTTC.

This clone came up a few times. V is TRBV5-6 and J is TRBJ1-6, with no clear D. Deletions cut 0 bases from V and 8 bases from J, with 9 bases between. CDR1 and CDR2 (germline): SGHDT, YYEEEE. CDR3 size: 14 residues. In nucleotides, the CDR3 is TGTGCCAGCAGCTTGGTTAGCCAGTATTCACCCCTCCACTTT. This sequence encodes CASSLVSQYSPLHF.

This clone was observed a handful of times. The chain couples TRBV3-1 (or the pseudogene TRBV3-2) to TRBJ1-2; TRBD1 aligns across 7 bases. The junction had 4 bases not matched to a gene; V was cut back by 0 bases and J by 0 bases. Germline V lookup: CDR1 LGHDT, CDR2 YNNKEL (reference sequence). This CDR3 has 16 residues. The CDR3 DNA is TGTGCCAGCAGCCAAGATACCGGGACAGCTAACTATGGCTACACCTTC. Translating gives CASSQDTGTANYGYTF.

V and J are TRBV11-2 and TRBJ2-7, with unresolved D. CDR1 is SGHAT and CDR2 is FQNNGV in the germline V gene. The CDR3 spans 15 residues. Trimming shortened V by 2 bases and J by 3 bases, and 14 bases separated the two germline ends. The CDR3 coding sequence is TGTGCCAGCAGCTTAACCCAAGGCGGTCTCTACGAGCAGTACTTC. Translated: CASSLTQGGLYEQYF.

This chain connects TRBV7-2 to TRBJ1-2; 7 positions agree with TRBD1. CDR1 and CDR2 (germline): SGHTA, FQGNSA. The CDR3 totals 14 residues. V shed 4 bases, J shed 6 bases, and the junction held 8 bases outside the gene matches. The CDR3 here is CASSSRQGGDGYTF. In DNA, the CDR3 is TGTGCCAGCAGCTCGCGACAGGGAGGCGATGGCTACACCTTC.

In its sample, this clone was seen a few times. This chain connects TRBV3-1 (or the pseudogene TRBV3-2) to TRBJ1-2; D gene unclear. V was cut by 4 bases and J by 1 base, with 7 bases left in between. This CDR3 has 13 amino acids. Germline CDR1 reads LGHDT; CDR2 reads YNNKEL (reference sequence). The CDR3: CASSLKSNYGYTF. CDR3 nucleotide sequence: TGTGCCAGCAGCCTGAAAAGTAACTATGGCTACACCTTC.